The clone carrying this T cell receptor beta chain came up a few times. The data are from a study of blood T cells in healthy people across ages. Using a J-beta primer mix together with a sample-barcoded 5' primer, a second PCR was run for 7 to 11 cycles. One entry per CDR3 protein results from TCRdb running MiXCR on the 5' RACE reads. Of around 780,000 distinct CDR3 sequences listed, 20% to 30% are singletons. This sample was also put to use in a study of T cells of mothers and their children.

The source is a boy younger than 18 in good health. Sequencing input: blood.

As DNA, the CDR3 is TGCAGTGCTAGAGATAGCGGGGGGGGGTACAATGAGCAGTTCTTC. This codes for CSARDSGGGYNEQFF. V usage is TRBV20-1 and J usage is TRBJ2-1; TRBD2 matches at 11 bases. V shed 0 bases and J 4 bases; nucleotides not matched to a gene: 2. There are 15 residues in the CDR3. Per the germline V gene, CDR1 is DFQATT and CDR2 is SNEGSKA (reference sequence).